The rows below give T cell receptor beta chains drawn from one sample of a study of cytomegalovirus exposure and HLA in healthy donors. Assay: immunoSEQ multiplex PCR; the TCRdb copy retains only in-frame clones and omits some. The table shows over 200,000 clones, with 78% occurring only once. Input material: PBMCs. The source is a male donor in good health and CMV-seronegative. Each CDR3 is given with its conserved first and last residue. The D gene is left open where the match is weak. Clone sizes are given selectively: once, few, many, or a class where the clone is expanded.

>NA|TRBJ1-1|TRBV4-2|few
CASSQAVNTEAFF
TGTGCCAGCAGCCAAGCGGTGAACACTGAAGCTTTCTTT
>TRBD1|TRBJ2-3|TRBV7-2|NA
CASILSRQGPGDTQYF
TGTGCCAGCATCCTCTCGCGACAGGGGCCTGGGGATACGCAGTATTTT
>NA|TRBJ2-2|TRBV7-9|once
CASKTQGTGELFF
TGTGCCAGCAAAACCCAGGGCACCGGGGAGCTGTTTTTT
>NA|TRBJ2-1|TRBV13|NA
CASSSRGEQFF
TGTGCCAGCAGCTCCAGGGGTGAGCAGTTCTTC
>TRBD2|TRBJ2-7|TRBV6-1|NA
CASSEQTSGSYEQYF
TGTGCCAGCAGTGAACAAACTAGCGGGAGCTACGAGCAGTACTTC
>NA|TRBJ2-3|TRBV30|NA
CAWRPGNTDTQYF
TGTGCCTGGAGACCGGGGAACACAGATACGCAGTATTTT
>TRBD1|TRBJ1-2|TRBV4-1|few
CASSQGLQGARGYTF
TGCGCCAGCAGCCAAGGCTTACAGGGGGCGCGTGGCTACACCTTC
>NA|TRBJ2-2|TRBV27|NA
CASSTGTLNTGELFF
TGTGCCAGCAGTACAGGGACCTTGAACACCGGGGAGCTGTTTTTT
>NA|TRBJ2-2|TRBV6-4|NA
CASSLDSPGELFF
TGTGCCAGCAGTCTGGACAGTCCCGGGGAGCTGTTTTTT
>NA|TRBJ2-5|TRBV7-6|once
CASSPSQETQYF
TGTGCCAGCAGCCCCTCCCAAGAGACCCAGTACTTC
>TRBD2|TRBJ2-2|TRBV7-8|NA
CASSSPSGLAGAGFTNTGELFF
TGTGCCAGCAGCTCCCCCTCGGGACTAGCGGGAGCGGGTTTCACGAACACCGGGGAGCTGTTTTTT
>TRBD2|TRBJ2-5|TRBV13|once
CASSLTSGRAFAREQYF
TGTGCCAGCAGCTTAACTAGCGGGAGGGCGTTCGCGAGGGAGCAGTACTTC
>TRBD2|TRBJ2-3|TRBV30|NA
CARREKRGRAGGSTDTQYF
TGTGCCCGGCGGGAAAAGCGGGGGAGGGCCGGTGGGAGCACAGATACGCAGTATTTT
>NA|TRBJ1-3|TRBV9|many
CASSVADLGRDTIYF
TGTGCCAGCAGCGTAGCTGATTTAGGGAGAGACACCATATATTTT
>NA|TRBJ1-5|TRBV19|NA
CASSIVTGSNQPQHF
TGTGCCAGCAGTATCGTAACGGGGAGCAATCAGCCCCAGCATTTT
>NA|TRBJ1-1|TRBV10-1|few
CASSDRGQPNTEAFF
TGCGCCAGCAGTGACCGAGGGCAGCCAAACACTGAAGCTTTCTTT
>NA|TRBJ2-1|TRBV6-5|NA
CASSTAGTYNEQFF
TGTGCCAGCAGTACAGCAGGGACCTACAATGAGCAGTTCTTC
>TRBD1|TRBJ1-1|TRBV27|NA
CASRSDRVGWSTEAFF
TGTGCCAGCAGGTCCGACAGGGTAGGTTGGAGCACTGAAGCTTTCTTT
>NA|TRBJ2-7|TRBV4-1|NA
CASSQAGGGGISYEQYF
TGCGCCAGCAGCCAAGCCGGAGGGGGAGGGATCTCCTACGAGCAGTACTTC
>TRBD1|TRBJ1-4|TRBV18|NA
CASSPPGVRTGNEKLFF
TGTGCCAGCTCACCACCCGGGGTTAGGACAGGAAATGAAAAACTGTTTTTT
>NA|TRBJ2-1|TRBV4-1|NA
CASSRLGLGGDEQFF
TGCGCCAGCAGCCGACTTGGACTAGGGGGAGACGAGCAGTTCTTC
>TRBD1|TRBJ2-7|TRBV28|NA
CASSPDREVHEQYF
TGTGCCAGCAGTCCGGACAGGGAAGTCCACGAGCAGTACTTC